The 16 T cell receptor beta chains below were found in one sample sequenced in a study of T cell changes during pregnancy in multiple sclerosis. Produced via immunoSEQ multiplex PCR; TCRdb's table is partial and in-frame only. The repertoire holds around 50,000 clones, with around 87% as singletons. The sample was CD8+ T cells from peripheral blood mononuclear cells, taken in the second trimester of pregnancy. The receptors originated from a female donor with multiple sclerosis, enrolled in a pregnancy study.

V is TRBV9 and J is TRBJ2-2, with TRBD1 as a possible D gene (5 bases). There are 15 residues in the CDR3. V was pared by 3 bases and J by 0 bases, with 9 bases between. Germline V lookup: CDR1 SGDLS, CDR2 YYNGEE. CDR3 sequence reads: CASSAYRSNTGELFF. In nucleotides, the CDR3 is TGTGCCAGCAGCGCCTACAGGTCGAACACCGGGGAGCTGTTTTTT.

This chain links TRBV9 with TRBJ1-1; no definite D call. Germline V gene data show CDR1 as SGDLS and CDR2 as YYNGEE. CDR3 length: 13 residues. V lost 4 bases, J lost 0 bases, and 7 bases lay in between. This CDR3 reads CASSPTVNTEAFF. CDR3 in DNA: TGTGCCAGCAGCCCCACAGTGAACACTGAAGCTTTCTTT. Based on the CDR3 plus reference TRBV9 and TRBJ1-1, the full variable domain is DSGVTQTPKHLITATGQRVTLRCSPRSGDLSVYWYQQSLDQGLQFLIQYYNGEERAKGNILERFSAQQFPDLHSELNLSSLELGDSALYFCASSPTVNTEAFFGQGTRLTVV.

CDR3 region: CAISLDGAYNEQFF. The CDR3 DNA sequence: TGTGCCATCAGCCTGGACGGGGCCTACAATGAGCAGTTCTTC. The genes are TRBV10-3 and TRBJ2-1, with a tentative D call TRBD2 (5 bases). The V and J ends lost 6 bases and 2 bases respectively, with 11 bases between them. CDR3 size: 14 residues. CDR1 and CDR2 (germline): ENHRY, SYGVKD.

The chain carries TRBV10-3 and TRBJ2-7; 14 bases map to TRBD2. Losses at the gene ends were 6 bases for V and 9 bases for J; bases not matched to a gene: 7. The CDR3 is 14 amino acids. The V gene's germline CDR1 is ENHRY and CDR2 SYGVKD. The chain's CDR3 is CAIRGGTSGGWQYF. CDR3 nucleotides: TGTGCCATCAGAGGAGGGACTAGCGGGGGCTGGCAGTACTTC.

This clone was recorded once. The V call is TRBV10-3, the J call TRBJ1-4, with D possibly being TRBD1 (5 bases). Germline assignment: CDR1 ENHRY and CDR2 SYGVKD. Trimming took off 6 bases at V and 7 bases at J, with 9 bases between the two ends. The CDR3 has 12 residues. The CDR3 DNA sequence: TGTGCCATCAGGGACCAGGGTGAAAAACTGTTTTTT. Its translation is CAIRDQGEKLFF.

This clone was seen just once. The chain carries TRBV7-8 and TRBJ2-5; the match to TRBD2 covers 11 bases. This CDR3 spans 15 amino acids. Germline V gene lookup returns CDR1 SGHVS and CDR2 FQNEAQ. Trimming cost V 5 bases and J 5 bases; bases outside gene matches: 7. The CDR3 sequence is CASSDRSGRAETQYF. In DNA form, the CDR3 reads TGTGCCAGCAGCGACCGTAGCGGGAGGGCCGAGACCCAGTACTTC.

The chain combines TRBV27 with TRBJ1-1, with a possible D match to TRBD1 (5 bases). The CDR3 is 15 amino acids. Per germline, CDR1 MNHEY and CDR2 SMNVEV (reference sequence). Trimming shortened V by 7 bases and J by 6 bases, and 21 bases separated the two germline ends. The CDR3 protein is CASTTGSGGEPEAFF. The CDR3 DNA is TGTGCCAGCACCACGGGGAGTGGAGGGGAACCTGAAGCTTTCTTT.

The chain recombines TRBV18 with TRBJ1-6, with D perhaps matching TRBD1 (6 bases). This CDR3 is built from 15 residues. V was clipped by 1 base and J by 8 bases, with 12 bases between them. Germline CDR1 KGHSH, CDR2 LQKENI. DNA of the CDR3: TGTGCCAGCTCACCACATCAGGGGTACGATTCACCCCTCCACTTT. Its translation is CASSPHQGYDSPLHF.

The chain recombines TRBV5-1 with TRBJ1-1; maybe TRBD1 (5 bases). CDR1 and CDR2 (germline): SGHRS, YFSETQ. This CDR3 spans 11 amino acids. The V gene lost 5 bases and the J gene lost 8 bases, with 10 bases spanning the gap. CDR3 DNA: TGCGCCAGCAGGGAGGGGTCGGAAGCTTTCTTT. Translated, it gives CASREGSEAFF.

The gene calls are TRBV27 and TRBJ1-5; D is unclear. V lost 8 bases and J lost 5, with 13 bases in between. Germline V lookup: CDR1 MNHEY, CDR2 SMNVEV (reference sequence). The CDR3 extends over 13 amino acids. The CDR3 DNA is TGTGCCAGCGGGTCCGGGTTATATCAGCCCCAGCATTTT. As protein: CASGSGLYQPQHF.

The chain employs TRBV5-6 and TRBJ2-2; D not resolved. CDR1 is SGHDT, CDR2 YYEEEE, per germline. V lost 2 bases, J lost 1 base, and 6 bases lay in between. This CDR3 region has 14 residues. CDR3 DNA: TGTGCCAGCAGCTTTCGTTGGAACACCGGGGAGCTGTTTTTT. Protein product: CASSFRWNTGELFF. The full variable domain, its missing parts supplied by reference TRBV5-6 and TRBJ2-2, is DAGVTQSPTHLIKTRGQQVTLRCSPKSGHDTVSWYQQALGQGPQFIFQYYEEEERQRGNFPDRFSGHQFPNYSSELNVNALLLGDSALYLCASSFRWNTGELFFGEGSRLTVL.

The V call is TRBV4-1, the J call TRBJ2-3; D is undetermined. The CDR3 consists of 12 residues. Trimming shortened V by 1 base and J by 6 bases, and 5 bases separated the two germline ends. Germline V CDR1 and CDR2: MGHRA, YSYEKL. CDR3 sequence: CASSQVLDTQYF. The CDR3 region has the DNA TGCGCCAGCAGCCAAGTTCTTGATACGCAGTATTTT.

The chain recombines TRBV21-1 with TRBJ2-5; TRBD1 reflects the table's D call only, with no check against the DNA. TRBV21-1 counts as a pseudogene. This CDR3 has 17 amino acids. CDR3 residues: CASSNKPPGQQKETQYF. In DNA, the CDR3 is TGTGCCAGCAGCAACAAACCTCCGGGACAGCAAAAAGAGACCCAGTACTTC.

The chain carries TRBV27 and TRBJ2-4, with 7 bases lining up with TRBD1. V trimming: 5 bases; J trimming: 0 bases; junction bases outside the gene matches: 13. Germline CDR1 is MNHEY and CDR2 is SMNVEV (reference sequence). This CDR3 has 18 residues. The CDR3 protein is CASSEGQLIGLAKNIQYF. The CDR3 nucleotides are TGTGCCAGCAGTGAGGGACAGCTAATCGGGCTAGCCAAAAACATTCAGTACTTC.

The chain has TRBV7-9 and TRBJ1-4, with D maybe TRBD1 (6 bases). The CDR3 sequence is 14 residues long. Germline CDR1 reads SEHNR; CDR2 reads FQNEAQ (reference sequence). The V gene lost 2 bases and the J gene lost 8 bases, with 12 bases spanning the gap. CDR3 nucleotides: TGTGCCAGCAGCTTACTTAAGGACAGAGAAAAACTGTTTTTT. Encoded protein: CASSLLKDREKLFF.

V gene TRBV6-6 combines with J gene TRBJ2-7; D is uncertain. Germline values: CDR1 MNHNY, CDR2 SVGAGI (reference sequence). V shed 2 bases and J shed 0 bases, with 8 bases lying between them. CDR3 length equals 14 residues. The CDR3 DNA sequence: TGTGCCAGCAGTTACCCTGGCGGCTCCTACGAGCAGTACTTC. Residues: CASSYPGGSYEQYF.